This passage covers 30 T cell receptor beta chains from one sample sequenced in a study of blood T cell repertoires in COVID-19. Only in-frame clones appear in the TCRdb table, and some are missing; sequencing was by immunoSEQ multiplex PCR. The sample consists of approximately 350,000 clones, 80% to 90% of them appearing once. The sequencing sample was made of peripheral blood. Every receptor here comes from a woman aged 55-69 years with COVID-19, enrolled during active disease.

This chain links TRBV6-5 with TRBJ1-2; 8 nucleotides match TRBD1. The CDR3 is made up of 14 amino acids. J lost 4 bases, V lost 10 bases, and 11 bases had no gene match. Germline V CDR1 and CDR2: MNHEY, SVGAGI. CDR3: CATYLGQGIYGYTF. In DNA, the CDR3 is TGTGCCACCTACCTAGGACAGGGCATCTATGGCTACACCTTC.

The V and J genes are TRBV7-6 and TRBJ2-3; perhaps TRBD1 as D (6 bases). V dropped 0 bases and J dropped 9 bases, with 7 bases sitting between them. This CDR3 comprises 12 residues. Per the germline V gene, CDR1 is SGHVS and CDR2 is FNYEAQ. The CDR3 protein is CASSLAGATQYF. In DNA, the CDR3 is TGTGCCAGCAGCTTAGCGGGGGCCACGCAGTATTTT.

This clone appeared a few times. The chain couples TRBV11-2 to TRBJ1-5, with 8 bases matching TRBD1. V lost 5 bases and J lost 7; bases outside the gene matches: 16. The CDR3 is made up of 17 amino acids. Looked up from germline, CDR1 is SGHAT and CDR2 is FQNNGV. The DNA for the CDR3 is TGTGCCAGCAGCGGCGGCGCCGGGACAGGATTAGGGCAGCCCCAGCATTTT. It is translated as CASSGGAGTGLGQPQHF.

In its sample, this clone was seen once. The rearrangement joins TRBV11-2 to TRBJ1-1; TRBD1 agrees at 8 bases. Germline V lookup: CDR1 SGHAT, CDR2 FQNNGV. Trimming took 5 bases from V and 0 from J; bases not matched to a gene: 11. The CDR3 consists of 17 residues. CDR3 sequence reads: CASSPARDRWMNTEAFF. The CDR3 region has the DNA TGTGCCAGCAGCCCCGCCAGGGACAGGTGGATGAACACTGAAGCTTTCTTT.

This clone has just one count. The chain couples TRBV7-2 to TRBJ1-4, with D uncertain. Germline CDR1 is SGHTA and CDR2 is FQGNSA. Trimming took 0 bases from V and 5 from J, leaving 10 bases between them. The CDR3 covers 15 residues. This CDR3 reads CASSLALTLNEKLFF. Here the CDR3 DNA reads TGTGCCAGCAGCTTAGCTTTGACACTCAATGAAAAACTGTTTTTT.

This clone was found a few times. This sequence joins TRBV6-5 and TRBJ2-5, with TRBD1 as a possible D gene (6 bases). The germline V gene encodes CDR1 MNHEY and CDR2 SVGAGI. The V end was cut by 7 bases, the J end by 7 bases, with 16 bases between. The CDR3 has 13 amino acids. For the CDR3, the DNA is TGTGCCAGCACCAAACAGGGACCCGGGACCCAGTACTTC. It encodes CASTKQGPGTQYF.

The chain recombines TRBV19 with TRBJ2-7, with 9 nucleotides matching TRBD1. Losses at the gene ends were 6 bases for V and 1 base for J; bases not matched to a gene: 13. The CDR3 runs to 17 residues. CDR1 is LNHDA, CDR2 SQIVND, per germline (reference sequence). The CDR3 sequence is CASRRSPPGTGSYEQYF. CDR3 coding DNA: TGTGCCAGTAGAAGATCCCCCCCCGGGACAGGGTCCTACGAGCAGTACTTC.

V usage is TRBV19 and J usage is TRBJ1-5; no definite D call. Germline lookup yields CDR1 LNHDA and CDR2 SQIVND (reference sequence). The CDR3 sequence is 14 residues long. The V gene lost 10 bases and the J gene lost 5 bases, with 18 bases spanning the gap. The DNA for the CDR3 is TGTGCCACCAAGGGTCCGGGGAGGGATCAGCCCCAGCATTTT. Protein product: CATKGPGRDQPQHF.

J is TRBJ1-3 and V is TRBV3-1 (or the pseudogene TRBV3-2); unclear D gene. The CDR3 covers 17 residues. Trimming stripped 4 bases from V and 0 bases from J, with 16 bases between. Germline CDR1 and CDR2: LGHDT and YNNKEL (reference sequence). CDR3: CASSRYSVSISGNTIYF. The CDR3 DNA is TGTGCCAGCAGCCGCTACTCCGTCTCTATCTCTGGAAACACCATATATTTT.

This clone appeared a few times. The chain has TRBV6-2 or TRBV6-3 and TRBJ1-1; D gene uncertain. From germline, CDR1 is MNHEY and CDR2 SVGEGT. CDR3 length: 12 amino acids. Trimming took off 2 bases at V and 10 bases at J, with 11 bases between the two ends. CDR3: CASSYAFGGAFF. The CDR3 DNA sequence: TGTGCCAGCAGTTACGCGTTCGGTGGAGCTTTCTTT.

The CDR3 spells CASSQNPFIYSGNTIYF. The DNA of the CDR3 is TGTGCCAGCAGCCAAAACCCCTTTATCTACTCTGGAAACACCATATATTTT. The chain is built from TRBV3-1 (or the pseudogene TRBV3-2) and TRBJ1-3; no reliable D call. Looked up from germline, CDR1 is LGHDT and CDR2 is YNNKEL (reference sequence). Between the trimmed V and J ends, which lost 2 bases and 0 bases, there was a span of 14 bases. This CDR3 contains 17 residues.

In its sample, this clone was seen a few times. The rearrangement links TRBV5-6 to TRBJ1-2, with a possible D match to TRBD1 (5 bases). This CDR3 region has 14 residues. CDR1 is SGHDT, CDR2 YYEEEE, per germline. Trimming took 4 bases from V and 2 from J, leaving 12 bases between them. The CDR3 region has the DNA TGTGCCAGCAGCCCATTCACAGGAAACTATGGCTACACCTTC. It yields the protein CASSPFTGNYGYTF.

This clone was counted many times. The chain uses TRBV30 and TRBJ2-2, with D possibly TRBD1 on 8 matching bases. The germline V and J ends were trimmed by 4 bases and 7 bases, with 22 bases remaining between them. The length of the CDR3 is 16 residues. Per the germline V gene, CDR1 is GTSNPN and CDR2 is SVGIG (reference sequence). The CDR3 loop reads CAWNQRTGRVFGELFF. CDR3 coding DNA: TGTGCCTGGAACCAGAGGACAGGGAGGGTGTTCGGGGAGCTGTTTTTT.

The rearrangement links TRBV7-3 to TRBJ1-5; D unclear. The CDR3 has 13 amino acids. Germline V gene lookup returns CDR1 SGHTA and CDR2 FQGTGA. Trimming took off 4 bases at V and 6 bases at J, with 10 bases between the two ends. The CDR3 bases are TGTGCCAGCAGCTCCACGTTCGGTCAGCCCCAGCATTTT. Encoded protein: CASSSTFGQPQHF.

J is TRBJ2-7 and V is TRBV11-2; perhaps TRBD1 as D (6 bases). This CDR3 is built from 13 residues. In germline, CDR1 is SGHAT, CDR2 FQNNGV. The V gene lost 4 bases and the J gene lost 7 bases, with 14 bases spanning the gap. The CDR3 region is CASSSLQGREQYF. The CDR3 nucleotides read TGTGCCAGCAGCTCGTTACAGGGTAGGGAGCAGTACTTC.

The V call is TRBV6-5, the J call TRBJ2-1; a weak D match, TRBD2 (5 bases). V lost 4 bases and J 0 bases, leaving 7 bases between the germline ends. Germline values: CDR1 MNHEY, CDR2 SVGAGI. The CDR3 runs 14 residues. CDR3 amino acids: CASSSGNSYNEQFF. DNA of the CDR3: TGTGCCAGCAGTTCGGGGAACTCCTACAATGAGCAGTTCTTC.

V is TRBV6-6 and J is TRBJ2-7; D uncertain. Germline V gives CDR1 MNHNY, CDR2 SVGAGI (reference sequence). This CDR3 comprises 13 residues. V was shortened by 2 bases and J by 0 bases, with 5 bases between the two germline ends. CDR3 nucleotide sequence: TGTGCCAGCAGTTACCCCAGCTCCTACGAGCAGTACTTC. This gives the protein CASSYPSSYEQYF.

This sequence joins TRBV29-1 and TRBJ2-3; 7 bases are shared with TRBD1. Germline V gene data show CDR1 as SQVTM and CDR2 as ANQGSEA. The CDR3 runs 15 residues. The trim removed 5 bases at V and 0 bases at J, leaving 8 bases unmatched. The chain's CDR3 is CSVKYRGTSTDTQYF. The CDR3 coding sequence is TGCAGCGTTAAATACAGGGGTACTAGCACAGATACGCAGTATTTT.

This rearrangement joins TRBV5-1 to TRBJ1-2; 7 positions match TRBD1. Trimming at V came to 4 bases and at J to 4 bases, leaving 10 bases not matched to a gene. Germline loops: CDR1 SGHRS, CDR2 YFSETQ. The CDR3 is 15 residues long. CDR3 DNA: TGCGCCAGCAGCGCCACAGGGGAGGCCCGCTATGGCTACACCTTC. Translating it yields CASSATGEARYGYTF.

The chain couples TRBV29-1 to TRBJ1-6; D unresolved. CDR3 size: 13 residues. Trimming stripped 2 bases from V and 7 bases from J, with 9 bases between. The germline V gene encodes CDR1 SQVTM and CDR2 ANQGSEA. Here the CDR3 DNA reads TGCAGCGTTGAAATTGCAGAAAATTCACCCCTCCACTTT. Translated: CSVEIAENSPLHF.

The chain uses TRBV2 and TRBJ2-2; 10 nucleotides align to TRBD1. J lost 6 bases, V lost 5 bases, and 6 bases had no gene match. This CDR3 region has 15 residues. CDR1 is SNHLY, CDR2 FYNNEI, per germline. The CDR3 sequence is CASSPGTGAAGELFF. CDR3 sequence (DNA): TGTGCCAGCAGTCCCGGGACAGGGGCGGCCGGGGAGCTGTTTTTT.

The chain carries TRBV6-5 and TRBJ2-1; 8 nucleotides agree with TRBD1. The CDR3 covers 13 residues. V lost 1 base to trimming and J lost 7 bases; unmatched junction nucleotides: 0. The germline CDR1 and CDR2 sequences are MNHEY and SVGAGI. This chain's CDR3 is CASSYYRGNEQFF. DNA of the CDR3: TGTGCCAGCAGTTACTACAGGGGGAATGAGCAGTTCTTC.

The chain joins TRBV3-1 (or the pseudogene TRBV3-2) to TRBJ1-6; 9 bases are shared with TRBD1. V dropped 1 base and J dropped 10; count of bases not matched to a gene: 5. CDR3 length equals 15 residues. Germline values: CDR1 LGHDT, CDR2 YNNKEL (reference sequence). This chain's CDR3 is CASSQGDREGSPLHF. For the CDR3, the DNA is TGTGCCAGCAGCCAAGGGGACAGGGAAGGGTCACCCCTCCACTTT.

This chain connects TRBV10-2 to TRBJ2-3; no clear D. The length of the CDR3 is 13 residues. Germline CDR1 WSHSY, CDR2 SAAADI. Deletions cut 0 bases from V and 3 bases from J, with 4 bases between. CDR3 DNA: TGCGCCAGCAGTGAGTCGACAACAGATACGCAGTATTTT. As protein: CASSESTTDTQYF.

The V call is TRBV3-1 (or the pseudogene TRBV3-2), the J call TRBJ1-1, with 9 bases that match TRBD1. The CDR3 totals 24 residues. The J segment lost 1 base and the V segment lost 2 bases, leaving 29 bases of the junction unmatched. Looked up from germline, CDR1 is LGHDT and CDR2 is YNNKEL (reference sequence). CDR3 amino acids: CASSQFSIGPFRRVNRGRNTEAFF. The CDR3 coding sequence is TGTGCCAGCAGCCAATTTTCGATTGGACCCTTTCGGAGGGTTAACAGGGGGCGGAACACTGAAGCTTTCTTT.

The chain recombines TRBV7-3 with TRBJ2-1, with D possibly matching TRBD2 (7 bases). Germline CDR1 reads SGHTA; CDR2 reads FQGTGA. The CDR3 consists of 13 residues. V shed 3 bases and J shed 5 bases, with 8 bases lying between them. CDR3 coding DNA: TGTGCCAGCAGCTTCGGGGGGCACAATGAGCAGTTCTTC. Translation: CASSFGGHNEQFF.

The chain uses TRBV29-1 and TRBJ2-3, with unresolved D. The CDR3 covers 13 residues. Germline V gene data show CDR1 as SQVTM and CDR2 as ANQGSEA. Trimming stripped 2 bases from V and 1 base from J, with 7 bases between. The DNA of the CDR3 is TGCAGCGTTGAATCCCGGGGCACAGATACGCAGTATTTT. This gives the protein CSVESRGTDTQYF.

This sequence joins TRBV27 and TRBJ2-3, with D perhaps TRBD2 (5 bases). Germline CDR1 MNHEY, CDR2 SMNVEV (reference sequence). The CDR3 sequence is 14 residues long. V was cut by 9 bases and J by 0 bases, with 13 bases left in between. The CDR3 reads CASNRAGSTDTQYF. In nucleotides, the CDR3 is TGTGCCAGTAACCGGGCGGGTAGCACAGATACGCAGTATTTT.

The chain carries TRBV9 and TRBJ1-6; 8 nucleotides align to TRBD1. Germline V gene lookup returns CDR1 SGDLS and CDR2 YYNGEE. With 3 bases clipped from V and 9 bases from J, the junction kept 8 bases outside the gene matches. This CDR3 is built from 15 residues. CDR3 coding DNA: TGTGCCAGCAGCGGGCTCCGGGACAGGACTTCACCCCTCCACTTT. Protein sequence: CASSGLRDRTSPLHF.

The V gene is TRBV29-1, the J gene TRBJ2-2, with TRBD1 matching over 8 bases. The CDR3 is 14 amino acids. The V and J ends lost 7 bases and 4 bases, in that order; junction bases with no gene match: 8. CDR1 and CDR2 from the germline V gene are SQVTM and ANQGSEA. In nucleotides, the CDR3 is TGCAGCGCCCGGACAGGGTACGGCACCGGGGAGCTGTTTTTT. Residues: CSARTGYGTGELFF.